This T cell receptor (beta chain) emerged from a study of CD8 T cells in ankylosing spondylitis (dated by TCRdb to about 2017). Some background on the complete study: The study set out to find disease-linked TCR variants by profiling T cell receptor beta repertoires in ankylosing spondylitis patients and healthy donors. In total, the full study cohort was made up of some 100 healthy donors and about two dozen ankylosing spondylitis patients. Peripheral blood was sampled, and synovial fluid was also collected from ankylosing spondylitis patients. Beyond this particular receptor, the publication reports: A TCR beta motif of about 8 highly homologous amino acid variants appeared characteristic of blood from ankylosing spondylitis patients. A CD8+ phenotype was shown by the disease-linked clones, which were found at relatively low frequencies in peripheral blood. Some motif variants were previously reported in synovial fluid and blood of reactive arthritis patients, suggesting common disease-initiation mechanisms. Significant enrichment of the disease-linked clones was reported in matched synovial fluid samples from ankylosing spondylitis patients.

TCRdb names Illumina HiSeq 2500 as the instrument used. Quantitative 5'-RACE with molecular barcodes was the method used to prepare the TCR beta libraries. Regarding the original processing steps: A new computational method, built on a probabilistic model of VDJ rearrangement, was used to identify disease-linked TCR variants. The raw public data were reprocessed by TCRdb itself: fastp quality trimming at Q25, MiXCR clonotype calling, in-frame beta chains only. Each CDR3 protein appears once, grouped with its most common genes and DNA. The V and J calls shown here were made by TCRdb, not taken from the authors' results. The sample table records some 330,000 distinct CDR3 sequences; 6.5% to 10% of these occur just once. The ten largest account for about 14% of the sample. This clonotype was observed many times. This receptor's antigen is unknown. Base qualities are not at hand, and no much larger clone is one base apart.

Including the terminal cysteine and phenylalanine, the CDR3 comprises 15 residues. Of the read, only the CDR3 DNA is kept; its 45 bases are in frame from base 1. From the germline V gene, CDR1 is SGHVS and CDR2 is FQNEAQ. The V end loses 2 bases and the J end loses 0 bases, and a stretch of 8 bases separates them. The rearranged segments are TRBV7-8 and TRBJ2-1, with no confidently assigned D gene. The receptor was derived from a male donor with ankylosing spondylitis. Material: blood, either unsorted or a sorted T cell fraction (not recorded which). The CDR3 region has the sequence CASSLRNSSYNEQFF. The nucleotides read TGTGCCAGCAGCTTACGGAATAGCTCCTACAATGAGCAGTTCTTC.